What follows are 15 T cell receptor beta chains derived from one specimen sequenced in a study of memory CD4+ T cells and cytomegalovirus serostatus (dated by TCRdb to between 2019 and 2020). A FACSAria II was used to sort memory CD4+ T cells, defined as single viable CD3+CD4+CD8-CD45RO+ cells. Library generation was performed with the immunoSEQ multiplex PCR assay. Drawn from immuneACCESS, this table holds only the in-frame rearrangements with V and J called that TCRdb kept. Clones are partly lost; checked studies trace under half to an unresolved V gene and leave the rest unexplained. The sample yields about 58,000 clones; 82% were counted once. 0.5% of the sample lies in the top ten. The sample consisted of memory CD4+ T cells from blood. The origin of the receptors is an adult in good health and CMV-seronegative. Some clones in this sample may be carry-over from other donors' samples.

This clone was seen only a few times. The CDR3 DNA reads as TGCGCCAGCAGCCAAGTGCCGACCCTCGGCAGGGGGTCGGAGACCCAGTACTTC. It is translated as CASSQVPTLGRGSETQYF. The rearrangement uses TRBV4-1 and TRBJ2-5, with TRBD1 matching over 7 bases. Germline V gene data show CDR1 as MGHRA and CDR2 as YSYEKL. J gave up 5 bases and V 1 base, and 16 bases lay outside the gene matches. This CDR3 region has 18 residues.

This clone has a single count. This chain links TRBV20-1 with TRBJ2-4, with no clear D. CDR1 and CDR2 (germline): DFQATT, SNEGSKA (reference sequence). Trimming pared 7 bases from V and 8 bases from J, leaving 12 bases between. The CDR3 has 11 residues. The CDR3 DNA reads TGCAGTGTAATCTTGAAGGACATTCAGTACTTC. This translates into CSVILKDIQYF.

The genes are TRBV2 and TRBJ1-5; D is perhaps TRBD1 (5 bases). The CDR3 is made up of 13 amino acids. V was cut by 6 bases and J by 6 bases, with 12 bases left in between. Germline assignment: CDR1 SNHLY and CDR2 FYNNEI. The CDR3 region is CASRGRERQPQHF. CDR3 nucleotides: TGTGCCAGCAGGGGCAGGGAACGTCAGCCCCAGCATTTT.

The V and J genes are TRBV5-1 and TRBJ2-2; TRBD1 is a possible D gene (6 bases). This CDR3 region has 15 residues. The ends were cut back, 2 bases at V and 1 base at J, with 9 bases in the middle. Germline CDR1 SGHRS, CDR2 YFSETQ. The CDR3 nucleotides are TGCGCCAGCAGCTTTCTACAGGGGAACACCGGGGAGCTGTTTTTT. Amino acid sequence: CASSFLQGNTGELFF.

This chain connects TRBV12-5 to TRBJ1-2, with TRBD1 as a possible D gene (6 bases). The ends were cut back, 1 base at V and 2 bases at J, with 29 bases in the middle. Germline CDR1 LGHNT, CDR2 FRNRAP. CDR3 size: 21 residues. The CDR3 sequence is CASGLGGQPLYPLIPNYGYTF. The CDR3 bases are TGTGCTAGTGGTTTGGGGGGACAACCGTTATACCCTCTTATCCCCAACTATGGCTACACCTTC.

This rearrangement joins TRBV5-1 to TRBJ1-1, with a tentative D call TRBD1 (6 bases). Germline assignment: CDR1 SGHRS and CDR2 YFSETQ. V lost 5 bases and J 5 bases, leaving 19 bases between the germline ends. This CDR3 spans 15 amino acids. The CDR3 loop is CASRPTGPQGTEAFF. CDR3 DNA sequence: TGCGCCAGCAGACCGACAGGCCCGCAGGGGACTGAAGCTTTCTTT. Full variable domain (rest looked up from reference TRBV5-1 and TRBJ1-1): KAGVTQTPRYLIKTRGQQVTLSCSPISGHRSVSWYQQTPGQGLQFLFEYFSETQRNKGNFPGRFSGRQFSNSRSEMNVSTLELGDSALYLCASRPTGPQGTEAFFGQGTRLTVV.

The CDR3 loop is CASSQAPDRGAYGYTF. In DNA, the CDR3 is TGCGCCAGCAGCCAAGCCCCGGACAGGGGAGCTTATGGCTACACCTTC. The chain is built from TRBV4-1 and TRBJ1-2; 9 nucleotides agree with TRBD1. Trimming took 1 base from V and 5 from J; bases not matched to a gene: 8. Germline V gene lookup returns CDR1 MGHRA and CDR2 YSYEKL. The CDR3 has 16 residues.

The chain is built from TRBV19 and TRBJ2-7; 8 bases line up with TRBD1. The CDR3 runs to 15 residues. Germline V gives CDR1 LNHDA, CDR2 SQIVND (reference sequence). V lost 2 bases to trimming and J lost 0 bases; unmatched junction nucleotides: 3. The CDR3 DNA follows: TGTGCCAGTAGTATAAACGGACAGGGCTCCTACGAGCAGTACTTC. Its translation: CASSINGQGSYEQYF.

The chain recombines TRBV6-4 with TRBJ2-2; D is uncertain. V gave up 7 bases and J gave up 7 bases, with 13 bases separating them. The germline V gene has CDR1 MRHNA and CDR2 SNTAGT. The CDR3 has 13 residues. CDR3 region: CASMDQLGGELFF. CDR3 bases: TGTGCCAGCATGGACCAGCTCGGCGGGGAGCTGTTTTTT.

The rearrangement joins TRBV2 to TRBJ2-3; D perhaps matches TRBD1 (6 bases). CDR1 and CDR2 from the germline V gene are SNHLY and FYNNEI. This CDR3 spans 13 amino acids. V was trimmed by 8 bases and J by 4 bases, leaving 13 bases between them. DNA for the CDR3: TGTGCCAGCGGCCCCCAGGGGCCAGATACGCAGTATTTT. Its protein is CASGPQGPDTQYF. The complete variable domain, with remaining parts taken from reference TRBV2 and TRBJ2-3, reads EPEVTQTPSHQVTQMGQEVILRCVPISNHLYFYWYRQILGQKVEFLVSFYNNEISEKSEIFDDQFSVERPDGSNFTLKIRSTKLEDSAMYFCASGPQGPDTQYFGPGTRLTVL.

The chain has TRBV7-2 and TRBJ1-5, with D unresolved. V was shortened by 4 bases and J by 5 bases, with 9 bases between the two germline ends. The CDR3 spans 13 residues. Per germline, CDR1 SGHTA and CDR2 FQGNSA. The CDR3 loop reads CASSSSVDQPQHF. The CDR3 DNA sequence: TGTGCCAGCAGCTCTAGTGTGGATCAGCCCCAGCATTTT.

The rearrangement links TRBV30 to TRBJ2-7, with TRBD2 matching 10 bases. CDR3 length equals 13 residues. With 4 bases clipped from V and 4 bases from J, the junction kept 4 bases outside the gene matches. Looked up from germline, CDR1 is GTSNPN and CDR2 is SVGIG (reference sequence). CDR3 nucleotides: TGTGCCTGGAAGAGAGCGGGAGGGTACGAGCAGTACTTC. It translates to CAWKRAGGYEQYF.

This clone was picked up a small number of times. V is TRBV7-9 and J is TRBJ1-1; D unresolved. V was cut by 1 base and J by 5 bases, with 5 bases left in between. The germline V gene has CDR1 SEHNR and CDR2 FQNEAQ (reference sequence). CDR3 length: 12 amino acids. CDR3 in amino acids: CASSLELTEAFF. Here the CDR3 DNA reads TGTGCCAGCAGCTTAGAGTTGACTGAAGCTTTCTTT.

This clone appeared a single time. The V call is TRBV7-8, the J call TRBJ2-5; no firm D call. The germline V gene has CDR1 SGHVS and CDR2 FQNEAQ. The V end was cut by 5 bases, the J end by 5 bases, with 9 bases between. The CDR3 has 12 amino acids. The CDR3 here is CASSPGEETQYF. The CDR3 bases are TGTGCCAGCAGCCCCGGCGAGGAGACCCAGTACTTC.

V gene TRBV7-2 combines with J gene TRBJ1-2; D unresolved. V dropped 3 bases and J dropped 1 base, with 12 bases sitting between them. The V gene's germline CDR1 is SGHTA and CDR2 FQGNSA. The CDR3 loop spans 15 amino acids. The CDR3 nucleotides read TGTGCCAGCAGCTTCGCCACCGGGAGTAACTATGGCTACACCTTC. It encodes CASSFATGSNYGYTF.